The clone carrying this TCR beta chain was found many times. Its antigen is not known. Amplification yielded TCR beta CDR3 regions, with RNA transcripts as the source. The TCR CDR3 first-round RT-PCR relied on the HTBI primer set. In TCRdb, the multiplex PCR reads were re-called with MiXCR into one record per CDR3 protein. The sample gives approximately 400,000 distinct CDR3 sequences, roughly 14% of which show up once; around a fifth is in the top ten. This specimen comes from a study of T cells in Graves' hyperthyroidism and ophthalmopathy. The overall study: At initial diagnosis, before any treatment had begun, peripheral blood was obtained. Study-level results: A 13 V-J model separated ophthalmopathy from stable hyperthyroidism. Most thyroid clonotypes with frequency above 0.001 were detected in blood.

Inclusion characteristics of ophthalmopathy patients comprised a Clinical Activity Score of at least 3, a NOSPECS grade of at least 4, and duration under 3 months. V was cut by 2 bases and J by 6 bases, with 11 bases left in between. The germline CDR1 and CDR2 sequences are LGHDT and YNNKEL (reference sequence). The CDR3 runs 14 residues. Sequenced material: blood. The TCR originated in a woman in her 30s with Graves' ophthalmopathy. J is TRBJ2-1 and V is TRBV3-1; a possible D gene is TRBD2 (7 bases). CDR3 amino acids: CASSQRGGANEQFF. CDR3 nucleotides: TGTGCCAGCAGCCAAAGGGGGGGGGCCAATGAGCAGTTCTTC.